Below are 29 T cell receptor beta chains sequenced from a single sample in a study of T cell responses to AZD1222 COVID-19 vaccine. TCRdb's table, derived via immunoSEQ multiplex PCR, lists solely in-frame clones and lacks some. The sample has under 150,000 clones, roughly 88% seen once. This sample comprised peripheral blood, obtained on day 0 of AZD1222 vaccination. All receptors derive from an adult in good health.

The genes are TRBV29-1 and TRBJ1-2, with 7 bases aligning to TRBD1. Germline-derived CDR1 and CDR2 are SQVTM and ANQGSEA. The CDR3 is 14 amino acids. V gave up 8 bases and J gave up 7 bases; unmatched junction bases: 16. CDR3 region: CSSGGTGDSGGYTF. The CDR3 DNA is TGCAGCTCTGGCGGTACAGGGGACTCAGGTGGCTACACCTTC.

The chain carries TRBV25-1 and TRBJ1-2; D gene uncertain. Trimming stripped 1 base from V and 4 bases from J, with 7 bases between. Germline V gives CDR1 MGHDK, CDR2 SYGVNS. The CDR3 runs to 13 residues. The CDR3 protein is CASSELLSYGYTF. Here the CDR3 DNA reads TGTGCCAGCAGTGAATTACTTTCCTATGGCTACACCTTC.

Here the CDR3 DNA reads TGTGCCACCAGACGGCCTGGGGGCTACACCTTC. This translates into CATRRPGGYTF. The chain has TRBV27 and TRBJ1-2; D gene ambiguous. The CDR3 has 11 residues. Germline V gives CDR1 MNHEY, CDR2 SMNVEV (reference sequence). The V and J ends lost 10 bases and 8 bases respectively, with 14 bases between them.

The rearrangement links TRBV2 to TRBJ1-1, with a possible D match to TRBD1 (5 bases). Germline lookup yields CDR1 SNHLY and CDR2 FYNNEI. This CDR3 comprises 14 residues. The V gene lost 8 bases and the J gene lost 0 bases, with 13 bases spanning the gap. Here the CDR3 DNA reads TGTGCCAGCTTCAGTGGGGCCTTGAACACTGAAGCTTTCTTT. This translates into CASFSGALNTEAFF.

The chain recombines TRBV4-2 with TRBJ2-2, with 14 bases fitting TRBD2. In germline, CDR1 is LGHNA, CDR2 YNFKEQ. This CDR3 is 18 amino acids long. The J segment lost 3 bases and the V segment lost 2 bases, leaving 5 bases of the junction unmatched. The DNA for the CDR3 is TGTGCCAGCAGCCAACTTGGGACTAGCGGGGGCTACACCGGGGAGCTGTTTTTT. This gives the protein CASSQLGTSGGYTGELFF.

In its sample, this clone was seen a few times. The chain uses TRBV28 and TRBJ1-2; no firm D call. The CDR3 runs to 11 residues. The V end lost 6 bases, the J end lost 8 bases, and 10 bases lay between the germline ends. Germline V gene sequence: CDR1 MDHEN, CDR2 SYDVKM. DNA of the CDR3: TGTGCCAGCAGAAAAGGGTCCGGCTACACCTTC. Translation gives CASRKGSGYTF.

This chain connects TRBV7-9 to TRBJ2-3, with TRBD2 as a possible D gene (6 bases). This CDR3 comprises 17 residues. V was trimmed by 1 base and J by 0 bases, leaving 14 bases between them. Germline-derived CDR1 and CDR2 are SEHNR and FQNEAQ (reference sequence). This chain's CDR3 is CASSLGHSGSSTDTQYF. In DNA form, the CDR3 reads TGTGCCAGCAGCTTAGGCCACAGCGGGTCGAGCACAGATACGCAGTATTTT.

V is TRBV27 and J is TRBJ2-7; tentative D call: TRBD2 (6 bases). Per germline, CDR1 MNHEY and CDR2 SMNVEV (reference sequence). The CDR3 spans 16 residues. V gave up 6 bases and J gave up 1 base, with 19 bases separating them. In DNA, the CDR3 is TGTGCCAGCAGCCGATATATCGGCGGGGTATCCTACGAGCAGTACTTC. It yields the protein CASSRYIGGVSYEQYF.

The chain recombines TRBV5-4 with TRBJ1-5; 7 bases are shared with TRBD1. The CDR3 loop spans 14 amino acids. Germline V gene data show CDR1 as SGHNT and CDR2 as YYREEE (reference sequence). The junction had 2 bases not matched to a gene; V was cut back by 4 bases and J by 1 base. The CDR3 sequence: CASSQGGSNQPQHF. The CDR3 nucleotides are TGTGCCAGCAGCCAGGGGGGGAGCAATCAGCCCCAGCATTTT. The full variable domain, with the rest looked up from reference TRBV5-4 and TRBJ1-5, is ETGVTQSPTHLIKTRGQQVTLRCSSQSGHNTVSWYQQALGQGPQFIFQYYREEENGRGNFPPRFSGLQFPNYSSELNVNALELDDSALYLCASSQGGSNQPQHFGDGTRLSIL.

Comments on this clone: The sample has other DNA sequences that encode this CDR3 too. V and J are TRBV29-1 and TRBJ2-7; no clear D. Germline V gene data show CDR1 as SQVTM and CDR2 as ANQGSEA. Trimming removed 4 bases at V and 1 base at J, with 2 bases between. The CDR3 is 10 residues long. DNA for the CDR3: TGCAGCGTTGGGTCCTACGAGCAGTACTTC. Protein: CSVGSYEQYF.

V and J are TRBV3-1 (or the pseudogene TRBV3-2) and TRBJ2-3; 7 bases fit TRBD2. The germline V gene encodes CDR1 LGHDT and CDR2 YNNKEL (reference sequence). Losses at the gene ends were 0 bases for V and 4 bases for J; bases not matched to a gene: 4. The CDR3 totals 15 residues. The DNA of the CDR3 is TGTGCCAGCAGCCAAGAATCGGGGAGGGCAGATACGCAGTATTTT. It translates to CASSQESGRADTQYF.

This clone was observed a few times. The chain uses TRBV5-1 and TRBJ1-1, with D possibly matching TRBD1 (5 bases). The CDR3 is 12 amino acids. Germline CDR1 is SGHRS and CDR2 is YFSETQ. V lost 3 bases to trimming and J lost 7 bases, with 10 bases between them. CDR3 sequence reads: CASSSGRDEAFF. DNA for the CDR3: TGCGCCAGCAGCTCGGGACGGGATGAAGCTTTCTTT.

This clone has just one count. V is TRBV10-3 and J is TRBJ2-1, with 10 bases matching TRBD2. Germline assignment: CDR1 ENHRY and CDR2 SYGVKD. V lost 7 bases, J lost 7 bases, and 10 bases stayed unmatched. This CDR3 has 15 amino acids. For the CDR3, the DNA is TGTGCCATCACTGTCAGCGGGGGGGCCGATAATGAGCAGTTCTTC. Translation gives CAITVSGGADNEQFF.

The chain employs TRBV29-1 and TRBJ1-4; 7 positions agree with TRBD1. This CDR3 spans 13 amino acids. Germline CDR1 SQVTM, CDR2 ANQGSEA. After removal of 6 bases from V and 4 bases from J, the junction contained 5 bases not matched to a gene. The CDR3 region has the DNA TGCAGCGTCCTACAGGGGATTAATGAAAAACTGTTTTTT. This codes for CSVLQGINEKLFF.

The V gene is TRBV18, the J gene TRBJ2-1; either TRBD1 or TRBD2 may fit D (5 bases each). With 3 bases removed from V and 5 bases from J, the gap between germline ends came to 8 bases. The germline V gene encodes CDR1 KGHSH and CDR2 LQKENI. This CDR3 has 13 residues. The CDR3 coding sequence is TGTGCCAGCTCACCGGGACCGGACAATGAGCAGTTCTTC. Its translation is CASSPGPDNEQFF.

The chain carries TRBV19 and TRBJ1-1; D is uncertain. Germline V gene data show CDR1 as LNHDA and CDR2 as SQIVND (reference sequence). V lost 5 bases, J lost 3 bases, and 10 bases lay in between. The CDR3 length is 13 residues. CDR3 nucleotide sequence: TGTGCCAGTAGTCAGGCGCGGGACACTGAAGCTTTCTTT. As protein: CASSQARDTEAFF.

This chain's CDR3 is CASSLRDRAPIYGYTF. CDR3 in DNA: TGTGCCAGCAGCCTCCGTGACCGGGCCCCAATCTATGGCTACACCTTC. The rearrangement links TRBV5-5 to TRBJ1-2; D uncertain. The V gene lost 4 bases and the J gene lost 4 bases, with 20 bases spanning the gap. Germline CDR1 SGHKS, CDR2 YYEKEE (reference sequence). This CDR3 has 16 residues.

The chain links TRBV6-4 to TRBJ1-2; 8 bases agree with TRBD1. CDR1 is MRHNA, CDR2 SNTAGT, per germline. The V segment lost 7 bases and the J segment 7 bases; nucleotides outside the gene matches: 2. The CDR3 consists of 11 residues. DNA for the CDR3: TGTGCCAGCACAGGGGGCCGTGGCTACACCTTC. Residues: CASTGGRGYTF.

The chain employs TRBV12-3 or TRBV12-4 and TRBJ1-1, with TRBD1 identical over 10 bases. CDR3 length: 13 amino acids. The V and J ends lost 8 bases and 7 bases, in that order; junction bases with no gene match: 7. CDR3 sequence: CASGTGAMGEAFF. DNA for the CDR3: TGTGCCAGCGGGACAGGGGCGATGGGTGAAGCTTTCTTT.

This chain links TRBV19 with TRBJ2-5, with 9 bases identical to TRBD2. The trim removed 5 bases at V and 6 bases at J, leaving 10 bases unmatched. This CDR3 region has 15 residues. Germline CDR1 and CDR2: LNHDA and SQIVND (reference sequence). The CDR3 sequence is CASSSGGGALKTQYF. CDR3 in DNA: TGTGCCAGTAGTTCGGGCGGGGGGGCGTTGAAGACCCAGTACTTC.

V usage is TRBV19 and J usage is TRBJ2-3; no definite D call. The CDR3 has 13 residues. The V and J ends lost 3 bases and 6 bases respectively, with 10 bases between them. Germline CDR1 reads LNHDA; CDR2 reads SQIVND (reference sequence). In DNA, the CDR3 is TGTGCCAGTAGTATCGGATTAGGGGATACGCAGTATTTT. It yields the protein CASSIGLGDTQYF.

The rearrangement joins TRBV2 to TRBJ1-2; D gene ambiguous. CDR1 SNHLY and CDR2 FYNNEI come from the germline V gene. Trimming removed 1 base at V and 7 bases at J, with 16 bases between. The CDR3 extends over 15 amino acids. CDR3: CASSEGASYWGGYTF. In nucleotides, the CDR3 is TGTGCCAGCAGTGAAGGAGCCTCCTATTGGGGTGGCTACACCTTC.

This chain joins TRBV12-5 and TRBJ2-1; D uncertain. CDR1 and CDR2 from the germline V gene are LGHNT and FRNRAP. The ends were cut back, 1 base at V and 3 bases at J, with 7 bases in the middle. The CDR3 length is 14 residues. The CDR3 loop is CASGLDSLYNEQFF. The CDR3 nucleotides are TGTGCTAGTGGTTTGGACAGCCTCTACAATGAGCAGTTCTTC.

This sequence joins TRBV6-5 and TRBJ1-3; weak D call: TRBD1 (6 bases). V lost 6 bases and J 0 bases, leaving 9 bases between the germline ends. The CDR3 sequence is 14 residues long. CDR1 is MNHEY and CDR2 is SVGAGI in the germline V gene. The chain's CDR3 is CASSLQGSGNTIYF. CDR3 sequence (DNA): TGTGCCAGCAGCTTACAGGGCTCTGGAAACACCATATATTTT.

CDR3 loop: CASSQGDIFLIDSPLHF. The DNA of the CDR3 is TGTGCCAGCAGCCAAGGGGACATCTTCCTCATTGATTCACCCCTCCACTTT. The chain joins TRBV3-1 (or the pseudogene TRBV3-2) to TRBJ1-6, with D possibly being TRBD1 (6 bases). Trimming pared 1 base from V and 8 bases from J, leaving 18 bases between. This CDR3 has 17 residues. From germline, CDR1 is LGHDT and CDR2 YNNKEL (reference sequence).

The chain has TRBV6-5 and TRBJ1-4; D gene uncertain. Germline CDR1 reads MNHEY; CDR2 reads SVGAGI. The CDR3 runs to 15 residues. Trimming removed 2 bases from V and 4 bases from J, with 11 bases in between. Here the CDR3 reads CASSYRMGLNEKLFF. CDR3 sequence (DNA): TGTGCCAGCAGTTACAGGATGGGTCTTAATGAAAAACTGTTTTTT.

This clone was detected a few times. This chain links TRBV19 with TRBJ1-1; D uncertain. Trimming stripped 3 bases from V and 0 bases from J, with 5 bases between. Germline CDR1 reads LNHDA; CDR2 reads SQIVND (reference sequence). This CDR3 comprises 13 residues. CDR3 coding DNA: TGTGCCAGTAGTATGACGGTGAACACTGAAGCTTTCTTT. Protein sequence: CASSMTVNTEAFF.

This chain joins TRBV11-3 and TRBJ1-1; D gene unclear. Trimming removed 5 bases from V and 1 base from J, with 14 bases in between. The CDR3 has 15 amino acids. The V gene's germline CDR1 is SGHNT and CDR2 YENEEA. The CDR3 DNA is TGTGCCAGCAGCCCCTCCCCAGCGGGGAACACTGAAGCTTTCTTT. As protein: CASSPSPAGNTEAFF. Filled out from reference TRBV11-3 and TRBJ1-1, the complete variable domain reads EAGVVQSPRYKIIEKKQPVAFWCNPISGHNTLYWYLQNLGQGPELLIRYENEEAVDDSQLPKDRFSAERLKGVDSTLKIQPAELGDSAVYLCASSPSPAGNTEAFFGQGTRLTVV.

This clone has a single count. This chain uses TRBV4-2 with TRBJ1-1; 10 nucleotides match TRBD1. This CDR3 spans 18 amino acids. CDR1 and CDR2 (germline): LGHNA, YNFKEQ. V trimming: 0 bases; J trimming: 4 bases; junction bases outside the gene matches: 11. CDR3: CASSQDLGQGTSGTEAFF. In DNA, the CDR3 is TGTGCCAGCAGCCAAGATTTGGGACAGGGGACGAGTGGCACTGAAGCTTTCTTT.